The 21 T cell receptor beta chains listed next were all sequenced from one sample in a study of blood T cells in healthy people across ages. Next came a second PCR, run for roughly 7 to 12 cycles, which used a sample-barcoded 5' primer along with a J-beta primer mix. One entry per CDR3 protein results from TCRdb running MiXCR on the 5' RACE reads. Among about 1.8 million distinct CDR3 sequences listed, around 50% were seen once. Sequencing input: blood. The receptors originated from a middle-aged woman in good health.

This chain joins TRBV29-1 and TRBJ1-2, with 8 bases lining up with TRBD1. Germline V gene sequence: CDR1 SQVTM, CDR2 ANQGSEA. This CDR3 has 15 residues. V shed 0 bases, J shed 5 bases, and the junction held 8 bases outside the gene matches. CDR3 in amino acids: CSVEDFQGAVYGYTF. CDR3 coding DNA: TGCAGCGTTGAAGATTTTCAGGGGGCGGTGTATGGCTACACCTTC.

J is TRBJ2-3 and V is TRBV28, with D possibly TRBD2 on 6 matching bases. CDR1 and CDR2 (germline): MDHEN, SYDVKM. V was shortened by 2 bases and J by 1 base, with 16 bases between the two germline ends. The CDR3 consists of 17 residues. DNA of the CDR3: TGTGCCAGCAGTTTAGGGGTCGGCGGGACCCGCACAGATACGCAGTATTTT. Protein sequence: CASSLGVGGTRTDTQYF.

V usage is TRBV18 and J usage is TRBJ2-7; no clear D gene. Trimming left V 2 bases short and J 3 bases short, with 8 bases between. The CDR3 is made up of 13 amino acids. Germline CDR1 and CDR2: KGHSH and LQKENI. The chain's CDR3 is CASSPSVFYEQYF. CDR3 nucleotides: TGTGCCAGCTCACCAAGCGTTTTCTACGAGCAGTACTTC.

With regard to this clonotype: This may come from a read error, since a much larger clone is one base off. The chain employs TRBV5-1 and TRBJ2-3; 10 bases match TRBD1. The germline CDR1 and CDR2 sequences are SGHRS and YFSETQ. This CDR3 contains 17 residues. In DNA form, the CDR3 reads TGCGCCAGCAGCCCCGATTTGAGGGGACAGGGGACAGATACGCGGTATTTT. This sequence encodes CASSPDLRGQGTDTRYF.

In this sample, this clonotype turned up a few times. The V and J genes are TRBV27 and TRBJ2-1, with D possibly TRBD2 on 5 matching bases. CDR1 is MNHEY and CDR2 is SMNVEV in the germline V gene (reference sequence). V dropped 7 bases and J dropped 2 bases, with 15 bases sitting between them. The CDR3 runs 15 residues. CDR3 loop: CASTLEGAPYNEQFF. The CDR3 DNA follows: TGTGCCAGCACCCTAGAGGGAGCCCCCTACAATGAGCAGTTCTTC.

This chain links TRBV7-9 with TRBJ2-1; possibly TRBD1 or TRBD2 for D (5 bases each). CDR1 and CDR2 from the germline V gene are SEHNR and FQNEAQ (reference sequence). With 4 bases removed from V and 9 bases from J, the gap between germline ends came to 22 bases. The CDR3 length is 16 residues. In DNA form, the CDR3 reads TGTGCCAGCAGCTCCATCGGGGACGTTTCTCACGTTGAGCAGTTCTTC. This gives the protein CASSSIGDVSHVEQFF.

This clonotype was observed a handful of times. The chain carries TRBV7-9 and TRBJ2-5; either TRBD1 or TRBD2 may fit D (6 bases each). The V and J ends lost 3 bases and 8 bases respectively, with 13 bases between them. This CDR3 comprises 13 residues. From germline, CDR1 is SEHNR and CDR2 FQNEAQ (reference sequence). As DNA, the CDR3 is TGTGCCAGCAGCTTTCCTCGGGGGCAAACCCAGTACTTC. It codes for CASSFPRGQTQYF.

In this sample, this clonotype turned up a few times. The chain has TRBV5-1 and TRBJ2-3; TRBD1 agrees at 11 bases. CDR1 is SGHRS, CDR2 YFSETQ, per germline. The CDR3 loop spans 13 amino acids. V dropped 5 bases and J dropped 10; count of bases not matched to a gene: 6. Written as DNA, the CDR3 is TGCGCCAGCAGACCGGGACAGGGGGGTCCGCAGTATTTT. It yields the protein CASRPGQGGPQYF.

This clonotype showed up just a few times. For the CDR3, the DNA is TGTGCCAGCAGTGCCCGGGACAGCGTGCGCTATGGCTACACCTTC. This sequence encodes CASSARDSVRYGYTF. The chain links TRBV6-5 to TRBJ1-2, with 7 bases matching TRBD1. This CDR3 has 15 residues. CDR1 is MNHEY and CDR2 is SVGAGI in the germline V gene. The junction had 10 bases not matched to a gene; V was cut back by 5 bases and J by 4 bases.

V and J are TRBV7-9 and TRBJ1-2; 9 nucleotides line up with TRBD1. The CDR3 is 15 residues long. Germline V gene data show CDR1 as SEHNR and CDR2 as FQNEAQ (reference sequence). The junction had 11 bases not matched to a gene; V was cut back by 9 bases and J by 3 bases. The CDR3 DNA sequence: TGTGCCAGTCGGACAGGGGACCCACTGGACTATGGCTACACCTTC. It is translated as CASRTGDPLDYGYTF.

The rearrangement uses TRBV7-8 and TRBJ1-4; TRBD1 might be the D (5 bases). V lost 1 base to trimming and J lost 11 bases, with 23 bases between them. The CDR3 contains 17 residues. The germline V gene encodes CDR1 SGHVS and CDR2 FQNEAQ. CDR3 DNA sequence: TGTGCCAGCAGCTTAGTGAGGAGAGGGGCGTCGGAGTCGAAACTGTTTTTT. Amino acids: CASSLVRRGASESKLFF. Variable domain in full (rest from reference TRBV7-8 and TRBJ1-4): GAGVSQSPRYKVAKRGQDVALRCDPISGHVSLFWYQQALGQGPEFLTYFQNEAQLDKSGLPSDRFFAERPEGSVSTLKIQRTQQEDSAVYLCASSLVRRGASESKLFFGSGTQLSVL.

This chain links TRBV2 with TRBJ1-2; TRBD1 is a possible D gene (5 bases). CDR1 and CDR2 from the germline V gene are SNHLY and FYNNEI. Trimming took off 6 bases at V and 6 bases at J, with 20 bases between the two ends. CDR3 length equals 15 residues. The CDR3 DNA reads TGTGCCAGCAGGACCCGAGGCAGGGAACAGGATGGCTACACCTTC. Protein product: CASRTRGREQDGYTF.

This clonotype appeared a few times. The genes are TRBV28 and TRBJ2-4; 7 bases are shared with TRBD2. CDR1 and CDR2 from the germline V gene are MDHEN and SYDVKM. CDR3 length equals 15 residues. V shed 4 bases, J shed 13 bases, and the junction held 16 bases outside the gene matches. Here the CDR3 reads CASSSTSWGLVGQYF. In DNA form, the CDR3 reads TGTGCCAGCAGTTCGACTAGCTGGGGGTTAGTTGGGCAGTACTTC. Full variable domain (rest looked up from reference TRBV28 and TRBJ2-4): DVKVTQSSRYLVKRTGEKVFLECVQDMDHENMFWYRQDPGLGLRLIYFSYDVKMKEKGDIPEGYSVSREKKERFSLILESASTNQTSMYLCASSSTSWGLVGQYFGAGTRLSVL.

V and J are TRBV9 and TRBJ1-2; possibly TRBD1 for D (5 bases). The germline CDR1 and CDR2 sequences are SGDLS and YYNGEE. V was trimmed by 0 bases and J by 6 bases, leaving 18 bases between them. The CDR3 extends over 16 amino acids. The CDR3 DNA reads TGTGCCAGCAGCGTAGCTACAGGCCAGGGTGGGGATGGCTACACCTTC. As protein: CASSVATGQGGDGYTF. The full variable domain, rest sourced from reference TRBV9 and TRBJ1-2, is DSGVTQTPKHLITATGQRVTLRCSPRSGDLSVYWYQQSLDQGLQFLIQYYNGEERAKGNILERFSAQQFPDLHSELNLSSLELGDSALYFCASSVATGQGGDGYTFGSGTRLTVV.

The rearrangement links TRBV5-1 to TRBJ1-4; D may be TRBD1 (5 bases). The germline V and J ends were trimmed by 3 bases and 6 bases, with 12 bases remaining between them. Germline V gene lookup returns CDR1 SGHRS and CDR2 YFSETQ. This CDR3 comprises 14 residues. The CDR3 here is CASSSDQGDEKLFF. The CDR3 DNA reads TGCGCCAGCAGCTCGGACCAGGGTGATGAAAAACTGTTTTTT.

The gene calls are TRBV7-2 and TRBJ2-3; D call uncertain. The germline gives CDR1 SGHTA, CDR2 FQGNSA. The V and J ends lost 5 bases and 4 bases respectively, with 13 bases between them. The CDR3 sequence is 14 residues long. The CDR3 sequence: CASSDRKSSDTQYF. DNA for the CDR3: TGTGCCAGCAGCGACCGGAAGAGTTCAGATACGCAGTATTTT.

The V and J genes are TRBV6-1 and TRBJ2-7; 8 bases match TRBD2. The CDR3 sequence is 15 residues long. Losses at the gene ends were 5 bases for V and 5 bases for J; bases not matched to a gene: 11. Germline V CDR1 and CDR2: MNHNS, SASEGT. The CDR3 sequence is CASSHDGGGKDEQYF. CDR3 in DNA: TGTGCCAGCAGTCACGACGGGGGGGGGAAGGACGAGCAGTACTTC.

This chain connects TRBV7-2 to TRBJ2-1, with D unclear. The CDR3 consists of 12 residues. Trimming shortened V by 2 bases and J by 10 bases, and 9 bases separated the two germline ends. The V gene's germline CDR1 is SGHTA and CDR2 FQGNSA. CDR3 protein: CASSLPAPEQFF. CDR3 sequence (DNA): TGTGCCAGCAGCTTACCGGCTCCCGAGCAGTTCTTC.

The gene calls are TRBV5-1 and TRBJ1-2; 7 bases agree with TRBD1. Germline V gene lookup returns CDR1 SGHRS and CDR2 YFSETQ. The trim removed 0 bases at V and 6 bases at J, leaving 5 bases unmatched. The CDR3 totals 14 residues. CDR3 region: CASSLDFDRDGYTF. The CDR3 nucleotides read TGCGCCAGCAGCTTGGACTTTGACAGGGATGGCTACACCTTC.

V usage is TRBV20-1 and J usage is TRBJ1-2; possibly TRBD1 for D (6 bases). Looked up from germline, CDR1 is DFQATT and CDR2 is SNEGSKA (reference sequence). Trimming removed 1 base from V and 5 bases from J, with 14 bases in between. This CDR3 is 14 amino acids long. The CDR3: CSARVEGQSYGYTF. In nucleotides, the CDR3 is TGCAGTGCTAGAGTTGAGGGACAATCATATGGCTACACCTTC.

This clonotype was observed a few times. The rearrangement links TRBV7-8 to TRBJ2-4; D may correspond to TRBD1 or TRBD2 (6 bases each). The CDR3 is 18 residues long. Germline V gene sequence: CDR1 SGHVS, CDR2 FQNEAQ. V gave up 0 bases and J gave up 0 bases, with 15 bases separating them. DNA for the CDR3: TGTGCCAGCAGCTTAGCCGGGCGGGCGGGACAAGCCAAAAACATTCAGTACTTC. Translated, it gives CASSLAGRAGQAKNIQYF.